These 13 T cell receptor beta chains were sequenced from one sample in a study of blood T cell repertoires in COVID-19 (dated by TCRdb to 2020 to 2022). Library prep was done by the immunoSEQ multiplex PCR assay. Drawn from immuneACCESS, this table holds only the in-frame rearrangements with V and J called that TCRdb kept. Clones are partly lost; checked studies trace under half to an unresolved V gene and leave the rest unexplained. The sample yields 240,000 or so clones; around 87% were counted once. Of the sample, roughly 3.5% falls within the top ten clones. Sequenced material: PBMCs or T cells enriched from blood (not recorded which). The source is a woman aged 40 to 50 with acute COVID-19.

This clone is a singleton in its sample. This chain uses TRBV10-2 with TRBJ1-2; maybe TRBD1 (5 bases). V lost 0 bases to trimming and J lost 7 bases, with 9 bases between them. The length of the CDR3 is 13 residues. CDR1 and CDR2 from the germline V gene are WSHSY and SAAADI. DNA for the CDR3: TGCGCCAGCAGTGAGTCGGTACAGGTTGGCTACACCTTC. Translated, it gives CASSESVQVGYTF.

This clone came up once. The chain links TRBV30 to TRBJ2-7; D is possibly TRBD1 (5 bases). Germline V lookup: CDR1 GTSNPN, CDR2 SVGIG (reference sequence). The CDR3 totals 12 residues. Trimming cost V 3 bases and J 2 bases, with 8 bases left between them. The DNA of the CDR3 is TGTGCCTGGAGACAGGTGGCCTACGAGCAGTACTTC. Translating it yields CAWRQVAYEQYF.

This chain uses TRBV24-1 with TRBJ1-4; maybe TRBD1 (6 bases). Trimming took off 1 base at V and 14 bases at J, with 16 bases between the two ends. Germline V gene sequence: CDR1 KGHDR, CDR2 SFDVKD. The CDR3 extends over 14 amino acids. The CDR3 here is CATSDLRDIVDLFF. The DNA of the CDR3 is TGTGCCACCAGTGATTTACGGGACATTGTTGATCTGTTTTTT.

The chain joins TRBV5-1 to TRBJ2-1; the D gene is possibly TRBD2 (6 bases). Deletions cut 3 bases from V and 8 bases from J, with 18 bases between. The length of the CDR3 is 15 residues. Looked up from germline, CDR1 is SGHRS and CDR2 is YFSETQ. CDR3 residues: CASSSAGTRNDEQFF. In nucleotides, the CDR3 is TGCGCCAGCAGCTCAGCCGGGACTCGTAACGATGAGCAGTTCTTC.

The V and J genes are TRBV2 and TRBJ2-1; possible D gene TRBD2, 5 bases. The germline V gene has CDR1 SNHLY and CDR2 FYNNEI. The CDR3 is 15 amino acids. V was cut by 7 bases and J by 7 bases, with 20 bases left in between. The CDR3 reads CASNLHTASRNEQFF. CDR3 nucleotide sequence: TGTGCCAGCAACCTTCACACGGCTAGCAGGAATGAGCAGTTCTTC. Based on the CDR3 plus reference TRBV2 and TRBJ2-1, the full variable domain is EPEVTQTPSHQVTQMGQEVILRCVPISNHLYFYWYRQILGQKVEFLVSFYNNEISEKSEIFDDQFSVERPDGSNFTLKIRSTKLEDSAMYFCASNLHTASRNEQFFGPGTRLTVL.

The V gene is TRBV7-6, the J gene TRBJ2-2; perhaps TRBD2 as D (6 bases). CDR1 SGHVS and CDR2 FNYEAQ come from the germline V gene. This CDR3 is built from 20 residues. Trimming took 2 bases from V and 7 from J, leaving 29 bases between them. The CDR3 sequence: CASSLWLGGRLAPVGGELFF. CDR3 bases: TGTGCCAGCAGCTTATGGCTGGGAGGCAGGTTGGCCCCTGTAGGCGGGGAGCTGTTTTTT.

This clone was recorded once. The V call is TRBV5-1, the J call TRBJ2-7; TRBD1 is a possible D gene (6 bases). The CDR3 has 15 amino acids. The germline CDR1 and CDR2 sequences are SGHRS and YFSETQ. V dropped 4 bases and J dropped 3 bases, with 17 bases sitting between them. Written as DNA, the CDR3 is TGCGCCAGCAGCACCAGGGGCACGGCTGACTACGAGCAGTACTTC. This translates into CASSTRGTADYEQYF.

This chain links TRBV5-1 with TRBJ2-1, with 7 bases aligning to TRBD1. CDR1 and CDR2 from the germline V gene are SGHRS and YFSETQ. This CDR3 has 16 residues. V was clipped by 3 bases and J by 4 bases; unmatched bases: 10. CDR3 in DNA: TGCGCCAGCAGCTCCTCCCGGGACAGCACATACAATGAGCAGTTCTTC. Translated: CASSSSRDSTYNEQFF.

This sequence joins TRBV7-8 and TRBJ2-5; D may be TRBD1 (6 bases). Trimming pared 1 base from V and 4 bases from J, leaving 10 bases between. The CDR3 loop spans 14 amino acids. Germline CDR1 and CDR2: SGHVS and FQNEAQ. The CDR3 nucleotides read TGTGCCAGCAGCTTAGGACAGGTTGGAGAGACCCAGTACTTC. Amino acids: CASSLGQVGETQYF.

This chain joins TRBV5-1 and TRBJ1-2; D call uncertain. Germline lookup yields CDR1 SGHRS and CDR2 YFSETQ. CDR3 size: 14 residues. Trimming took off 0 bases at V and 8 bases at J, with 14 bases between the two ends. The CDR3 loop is CASSLVSSPGGYTF. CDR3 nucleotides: TGCGCCAGCAGCTTGGTTTCTTCCCCGGGAGGCTACACCTTC.

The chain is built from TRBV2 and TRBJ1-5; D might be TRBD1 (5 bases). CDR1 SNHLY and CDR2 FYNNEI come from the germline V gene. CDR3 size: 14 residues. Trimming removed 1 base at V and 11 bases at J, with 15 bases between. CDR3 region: CASSEGQGRLTQHF. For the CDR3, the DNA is TGTGCCAGCAGTGAAGGGCAGGGTCGTTTGACCCAGCATTTT.

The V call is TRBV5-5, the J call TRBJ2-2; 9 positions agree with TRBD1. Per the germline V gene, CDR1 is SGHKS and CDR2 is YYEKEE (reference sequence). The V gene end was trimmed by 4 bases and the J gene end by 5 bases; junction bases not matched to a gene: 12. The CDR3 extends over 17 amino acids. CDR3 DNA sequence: TGTGCCAGCAGCGCCGGAGGGACAGGGTATTATACCGGGGAGCTGTTTTTT. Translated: CASSAGGTGYYTGELFF.

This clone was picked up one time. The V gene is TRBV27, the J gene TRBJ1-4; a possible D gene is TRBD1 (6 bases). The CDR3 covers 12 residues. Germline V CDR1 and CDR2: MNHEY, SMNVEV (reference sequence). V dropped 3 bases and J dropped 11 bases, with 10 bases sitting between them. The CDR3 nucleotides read TGTGCCAGCAGTTTTAAGGGGGAGAAACTGTTTTTT. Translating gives CASSFKGEKLFF. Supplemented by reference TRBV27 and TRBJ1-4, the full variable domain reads EAQVTQNPRYLITVTGKKLTVTCSQNMNHEYMSWYRQDPGLGLRQIYYSMNVEVTDKGDVPEGYKVSRKEKRNFPLILESPSPNQTSLYFCASSFKGEKLFFGSGTQLSVL.